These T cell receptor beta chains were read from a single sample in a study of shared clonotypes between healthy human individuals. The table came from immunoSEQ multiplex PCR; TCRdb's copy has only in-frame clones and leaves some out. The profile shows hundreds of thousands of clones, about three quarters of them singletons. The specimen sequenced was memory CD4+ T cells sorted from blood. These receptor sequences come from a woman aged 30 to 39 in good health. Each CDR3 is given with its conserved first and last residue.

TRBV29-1 CSVETGGIETQYF
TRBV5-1 CASRSRRAVNEKLFF
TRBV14 CASSLYFPGGSDEKLFF
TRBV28 CASSLLRTGVSTF
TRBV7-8 CASSLNQYF
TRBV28 CASSLPAGQGAYGYTF
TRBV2 CASSEVWGTFWNEQFF
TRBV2 CASRAGTIKFF
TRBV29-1 CSVAGGPNEQFF
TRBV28 CASSSQGPWGAFF
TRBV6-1 CASSEALRGIGTYGYTF
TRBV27 CASSSQGPVNTEAFF
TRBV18 CASSTTGTGDQPQHF
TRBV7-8 CASSLGGFLYEQYF
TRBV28 CATHRDRLAPLHF
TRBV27 CASSPYTRGQGRDEQYF
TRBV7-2 CASSGRLAKNIQYF
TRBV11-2 CASSSLAASIWANVLTF
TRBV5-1 CASSLELRNTGELFF
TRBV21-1 CASSKIIAGLAGLGTDTQYF
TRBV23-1 CASSQTRDRDTGELFF
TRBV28 CASGVLYEQYF
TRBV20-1 CSAYSYEQYF
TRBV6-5 CASKLQGRIYEQYF
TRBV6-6 CASSLREYSNQPQHF
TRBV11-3 CASSPTVGAYNEQFF
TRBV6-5 CASSYGAGVLNEQFF
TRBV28 CASRNVGRAGTQYF
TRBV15 CATSRDLGTKNIQYF
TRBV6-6 CASSHDRGRFYEQYF
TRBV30 CAWSPQTSYNEQFF
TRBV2 CASSGGFGDTQYF
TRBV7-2 CASSLLSSFYGYTF
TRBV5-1 CASSPGTPYNEQFF
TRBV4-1 CASSRAVPETQYF
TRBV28 CASTFNSNQPQHF
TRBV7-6 CASSLHQGPSQPQHF
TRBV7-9 CASSLMEAGANVLTF
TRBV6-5 CASSLTLNTEKLFF
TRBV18 CASSPGQAEAVYEQYF
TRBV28 CASSPNSYEQYF
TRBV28 CASMGGEGTNTIYF
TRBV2 CASSYVGDRGYTF
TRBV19 CASSRGPNYNEQFF
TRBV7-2 CASSFLGGYGYTF
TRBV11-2 CASSLSGASSYNEQFF
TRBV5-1 CASSLVPALTDTQYF
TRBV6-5 CASSSPQGAYEQYF
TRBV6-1 CASSDREATEAFF
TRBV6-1 CASSEVVGVGYTF
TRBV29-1 CSAPTGLAYNNEQFF
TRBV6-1 CASSAQDRVSDQPQHF
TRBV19 CASSIVFGGLGDQPQHF
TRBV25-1 CASSGVGRMSYEQYF
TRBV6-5 CASSQGHGTDTQYF
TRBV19 CASRGQGAGQPQHF
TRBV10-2 CASSSASQGTYQPQHF
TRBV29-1 CSVRGQGGNEQFF
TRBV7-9 CASSLEVLGFGNQPQHF